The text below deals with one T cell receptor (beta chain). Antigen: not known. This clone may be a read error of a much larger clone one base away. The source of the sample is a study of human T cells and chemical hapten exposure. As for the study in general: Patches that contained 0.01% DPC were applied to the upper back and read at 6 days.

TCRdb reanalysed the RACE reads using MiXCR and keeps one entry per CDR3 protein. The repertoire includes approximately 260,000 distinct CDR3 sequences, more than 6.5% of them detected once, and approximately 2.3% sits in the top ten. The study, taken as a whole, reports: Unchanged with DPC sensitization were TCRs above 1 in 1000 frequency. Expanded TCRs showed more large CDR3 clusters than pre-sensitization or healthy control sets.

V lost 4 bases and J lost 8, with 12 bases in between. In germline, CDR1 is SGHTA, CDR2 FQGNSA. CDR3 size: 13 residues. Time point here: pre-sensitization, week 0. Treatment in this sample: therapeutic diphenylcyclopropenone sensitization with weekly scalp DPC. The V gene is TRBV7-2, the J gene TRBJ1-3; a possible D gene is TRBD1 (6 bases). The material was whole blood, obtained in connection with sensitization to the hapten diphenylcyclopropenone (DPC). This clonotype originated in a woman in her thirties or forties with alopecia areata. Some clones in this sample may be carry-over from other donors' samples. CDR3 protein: CTSSSHRVDTIYF. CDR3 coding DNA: TGTACCAGCAGCTCTCACAGGGTAGACACCATATATTTT.